These 14 T cell receptor beta chains share one sample of origin, sequenced in a study of CD8 T cells in ankylosing spondylitis. TCRdb analysed the 5' RACE reads with MiXCR anew, one entry per CDR3 protein. The data hold some 240,000 distinct CDR3 sequences, with around 9.1% observed a single time. Sequencing was carried out using blood, either unsorted or a sorted T cell fraction (not recorded which). These receptors were taken from a male donor with ankylosing spondylitis or in good health (not recorded which).

This clonotype was seen many times. V is TRBV20-1 and J is TRBJ2-7, with 11 bases that match TRBD2. Germline loops: CDR1 DFQATT, CDR2 SNEGSKA (reference sequence). The CDR3 contains 15 residues. V shed 3 bases and J 2 bases; nucleotides not matched to a gene: 6. The CDR3 sequence: CSASPTSGSAYEQYF. CDR3 nucleotide sequence: TGCAGTGCTAGTCCCACTAGCGGGAGTGCCTACGAGCAGTACTTC.

This clonotype occurred many times. This chain connects TRBV27 to TRBJ2-1, with D unclear. CDR3 length: 12 amino acids. From germline, CDR1 is MNHEY and CDR2 SMNVEV (reference sequence). Between the trimmed V and J ends, which lost 5 bases and 6 bases, there was a span of 8 bases. CDR3 in DNA: TGTGCCAGCAGTCATATTGGCAATGAGCAGTTCTTC. This encodes CASSHIGNEQFF.

This clonotype was recorded at least ten times. The V and J genes are TRBV20-1 and TRBJ2-2; D is unresolved. The CDR3 sequence is 16 residues long. V was shortened by 0 bases and J by 1 base, with 12 bases between the two germline ends. Germline V gene sequence: CDR1 DFQATT, CDR2 SNEGSKA (reference sequence). This CDR3 reads CSARDLRTGNTGELFF. The CDR3 coding sequence is TGCAGTGCTAGAGATCTTCGGACGGGGAACACCGGGGAGCTGTTTTTT.

The table lists this clonotype with many counts. The chain carries TRBV11-2 and TRBJ1-1; tentatively, D is TRBD1 (6 bases). CDR3 size: 13 residues. CDR1 and CDR2 from the germline V gene are SGHAT and FQNNGV. V was pared by 7 bases and J by 3 bases, with 12 bases between. The CDR3 DNA sequence: TGTGCCAGCACCTGGGGGGCCGACACTGAAGCTTTCTTT. Its protein product is CASTWGADTEAFF.

This chain joins TRBV6-6 and TRBJ2-7, with D possibly being TRBD2 (6 bases). Germline V gene data show CDR1 as MNHNY and CDR2 as SVGAGI (reference sequence). Trimming pared 8 bases from V and 6 bases from J, leaving 11 bases between. This CDR3 spans 11 amino acids. CDR3 in amino acids: CASPRESEQYF. The DNA of the CDR3 is TGTGCCAGCCCTCGGGAGAGCGAGCAGTACTTC.

Regarding this clonotype: Since a much larger clone is just one base distant, this may be a read error. The CDR3 does not end in the conserved phenylalanine or tryptophan, so this is likely a read error. The CDR3: CSVGPGVNDYGYTL. CDR3 bases: TGCAGCGTTGGTCCGGGGGTGAACGACTATGGCTACACCCTC. The chain is built from TRBV29-1 and TRBJ1-2, with D perhaps TRBD1 (5 bases). The CDR3 is made up of 14 amino acids. V gave up 4 bases and J gave up 3 bases, with 15 bases separating them. Germline CDR1 reads SQVTM; CDR2 reads ANQGSEA.

V gene TRBV7-9 combines with J gene TRBJ2-7, with D perhaps TRBD1 or TRBD2 (5 bases each). V was pared by 7 bases and J by 3 bases, with 16 bases between. Germline CDR1 is SEHNR and CDR2 is FQNEAQ (reference sequence). The CDR3 has 14 amino acids. For the CDR3, the DNA is TGTGCCAGCACCGCTTGGGGGTCCCGCTACGAGCAGTACTTC. Encoded protein: CASTAWGSRYEQYF.

Only a few counts were recorded for this clonotype. The chain combines TRBV27 with TRBJ1-2; TRBD1 aligns across 8 bases. The CDR3 sequence is 13 residues long. Germline trimming cut 4 bases from V and 7 bases from J; bases unmatched to any gene: 5. Germline V gene lookup returns CDR1 MNHEY and CDR2 SMNVEV (reference sequence). The CDR3 sequence is CASSSVDRAGYTF. For the CDR3, the DNA is TGTGCCAGCAGTTCGGTGGACAGGGCTGGCTACACCTTC.

This clonotype was counted at least ten times. V gene TRBV12-3 or TRBV12-4 combines with J gene TRBJ1-2; tentative D call: TRBD1 (5 bases). Trimming took 4 bases from V and 9 from J, leaving 9 bases between them. The CDR3 covers 11 residues. The chain's CDR3 is CASSSGTSYTF. The CDR3 nucleotides are TGTGCCAGCAGTTCTGGGACGAGCTACACCTTC.

This clonotype was recorded many times. J is TRBJ2-1 and V is TRBV10-3, with TRBD1 identical over 10 bases. Germline CDR1 is ENHRY and CDR2 is SYGVKD. V gave up 4 bases and J gave up 8 bases; unmatched junction bases: 8. The CDR3 runs to 15 residues. CDR3 nucleotide sequence: TGTGCCATCAGTGCCCGGGGACAGGGGATGTATGAGCAGTTCTTC. This gives the protein CAISARGQGMYEQFF.

In regard to this clonotype: With a much larger clone just one base away, this may be a read error. The V gene is TRBV19, the J gene TRBJ1-1, with D perhaps matching TRBD1 (6 bases). Germline CDR1 and CDR2: LNHDA and SQIVND (reference sequence). V was trimmed by 7 bases and J by 11 bases, leaving 20 bases between them. This CDR3 is built from 13 residues. CDR3 coding DNA: TGTGCCAGTAATGGGCAGGGGATTGGGCATGCTTTCTTT. Translation gives CASNGQGIGHAFF.

Ten or more counts support this clonotype. V gene TRBV7-2 combines with J gene TRBJ1-5; 7 positions agree with TRBD1. Germline V gene lookup returns CDR1 SGHTA and CDR2 FQGNSA. The CDR3 is 16 residues long. V was clipped by 3 bases and J by 0 bases; unmatched bases: 5. The CDR3 nucleotides read TGTGCCAGCAGCTTGCGGACAGGAATTAGCAATCAGCCCCAGCATTTT. As protein: CASSLRTGISNQPQHF. Using reference TRBV7-2 and TRBJ1-5 for the parts outside the CDR3, the full variable domain is GAGVSQSPSNKVTEKGKDVELRCDPISGHTALYWYRQSLGQGLEFLIYFQGNSAPDKSGLPSDRFSAERTGGSVSTLTIQRTQQEDSAVYLCASSLRTGISNQPQHFGDGTRLSIL.

This CDR3 is CASSPRENVYNEQFF. The CDR3 nucleotides are TGTGCCAGCAGCCCTCGGGAAAACGTTTACAATGAGCAGTTCTTC. The chain joins TRBV9 to TRBJ2-1; possibly TRBD2 for D (5 bases). V was pared by 4 bases and J by 4 bases, with 15 bases between. This CDR3 is built from 15 residues. Germline-derived CDR1 and CDR2 are SGDLS and YYNGEE.

There are many counts of this clonotype. The J gene is TRBJ1-1, the V gene TRBV20-1; D is uncertain. V was clipped by 3 bases and J by 3 bases, with 11 bases between them. Germline V gives CDR1 DFQATT, CDR2 SNEGSKA (reference sequence). The CDR3 has 13 residues. The CDR3 protein is CSASGGRDTEAFF. The CDR3 DNA follows: TGCAGTGCTAGCGGCGGGCGAGACACTGAAGCTTTCTTT.